These 25 T cell receptor beta chains share one sample of origin, sequenced in a study of regulatory T cells in long-lasting Graves disease. The time point denotes: newly diagnosed GD, antithyroid drugs for less than 3 months. With RNA extracted from PBMCs as input, the TCR library was made. TCR beta libraries were built with iRepertoire HTBI primers and Arm-PCR of CDR3 regions. TCRdb independently ran MiXCR on the multiplex PCR reads; one entry per CDR3 protein. The sample lists over 350,000 distinct CDR3 sequences; around 15% were seen once. The sample also formed part of further work on T cells in Graves' hyperthyroidism and ophthalmopathy.

The sequencing used peripheral blood mononuclear cells (PBMCs), collected at new diagnosis, from a patient treated with antithyroid drugs. The receptors were sampled from a woman between 45 and 65 years old with Graves disease.

At least ten counts were recorded for this clonotype. The rearrangement joins TRBV27 to TRBJ2-2; D is ambiguous. V lost 7 bases, J lost 11 bases, and 11 bases lay in between. Germline V gene sequence: CDR1 MNHEY, CDR2 SMNVEV (reference sequence). CDR3 length: 11 amino acids. The CDR3 DNA follows: TGTGCCAGCATCAAGGGATCCGAGCTGTTTTTT. It encodes CASIKGSELFF.

This rearrangement joins TRBV7-9 to TRBJ2-1; no clear D. Germline CDR1 is SEHNR and CDR2 is FQNEAQ (reference sequence). The CDR3 extends over 17 amino acids. V lost 1 base and J lost 4, with 17 bases in between. Written as DNA, the CDR3 is TGTGCCAGCAGCTTAGAGCCCGGCTGGTCTAGATACAATGAGCAGTTCTTC. This translates into CASSLEPGWSRYNEQFF. Together with reference TRBV7-9 and TRBJ2-1, the CDR3 gives the full variable domain: DTGVSQNPRHKITKRGQNVTFRCDPISEHNRLYWYRQTLGQGPEFLTYFQNEAQLEKSRLLSDRFSAERPKGSFSTLEIQRTEQGDSAMYLCASSLEPGWSRYNEQFFGPGTRLTVL.

The chain uses TRBV7-9 and TRBJ2-5, with D uncertain. Trimming shortened V by 1 base and J by 2 bases, and 5 bases separated the two germline ends. This CDR3 comprises 13 residues. Germline V gives CDR1 SEHNR, CDR2 FQNEAQ (reference sequence). CDR3 in amino acids: CASSLGWQETQYF. The CDR3 DNA is TGTGCCAGCAGCTTAGGTTGGCAAGAGACCCAGTACTTC.

This clonotype was observed at least ten times. The CDR3 DNA reads as TGTGCCAGCAGTCAGCGGGCTGAGCAGTACTTC. This gives the protein CASSQRAEQYF. The rearrangement links TRBV2 to TRBJ2-7; tentative D call: TRBD2 (6 bases). Per germline, CDR1 SNHLY and CDR2 FYNNEI. V lost 5 bases and J 7 bases, leaving 9 bases between the germline ends. The CDR3 totals 11 residues.

This clonotype came up a few times. The V and J genes are TRBV6-2 or TRBV6-3 and TRBJ2-5; 7 bases match TRBD1. This CDR3 region has 14 residues. The germline V gene encodes CDR1 MNHEY and CDR2 SVGEGT. With V trimmed by 5 bases and J by 5 bases, 8 bases remained unmatched. The CDR3 is CASSEQTGVETQYF. CDR3 DNA: TGTGCCAGCAGTGAACAAACAGGGGTCGAGACCCAGTACTTC.

The chain has TRBV29-1 and TRBJ2-3, with TRBD1 matching 9 bases. V gave up 4 bases and J gave up 0 bases; unmatched junction bases: 11. CDR1 and CDR2 from the germline V gene are SQVTM and ANQGSEA. The CDR3 extends over 17 amino acids. CDR3 nucleotide sequence: TGCAGCGTTGGGGGGACAGGGTTCCCGGTGAGCACAGATACGCAGTATTTT. Translated: CSVGGTGFPVSTDTQYF.

This clonotype occurred a few times. The J gene is TRBJ2-7, the V gene TRBV28, with TRBD2 matching 12 bases. V shed 6 bases and J 2 bases; nucleotides not matched to a gene: 17. Germline lookup yields CDR1 MDHEN and CDR2 SYDVKM. The CDR3 extends over 19 amino acids. CDR3 loop: CASRKQGIRTSGAPYEQYF. Here the CDR3 DNA reads TGTGCCAGCAGGAAACAGGGGATTAGGACTAGCGGGGCCCCCTACGAGCAGTACTTC.

As concerns this clonotype: At one of its ends the junction is not consistent with the germline gene, which may arise from a read error. The chain links TRBV7-9 to TRBJ2-5, with D hard to call. The CDR3 runs to 12 residues. Looked up from germline, CDR1 is SEHNR and CDR2 is FQNEAQ (reference sequence). CDR3 in amino acids: CASSLVKETQYF. In DNA, the CDR3 is TGTGCTAGCAGCTTAGTTAAAGAGACCCAGTACTTC.

This rearrangement joins TRBV7-3 to TRBJ2-3; 8 nucleotides line up with TRBD1. The CDR3 sequence is 13 residues long. With V trimmed by 4 bases and J by 5 bases, 2 bases remained unmatched. The germline V gene has CDR1 SGHTA and CDR2 FQGTGA. The CDR3 region is CASSSGTGDTQYF. CDR3 coding DNA: TGTGCCAGCAGCTCCGGGACAGGAGATACGCAGTATTTT.

This clonotype was seen ten or more times. The chain has TRBV12-3 or TRBV12-4 and TRBJ2-1, with D hard to call. The CDR3 runs to 13 residues. Deletions cut 3 bases from V and 5 bases from J, with 8 bases between. The CDR3 nucleotides are TGTGCCAGCAGTTTTGTCTACGACAATGAGCAGTTCTTC. Its translation: CASSFVYDNEQFF.

The chain carries TRBV5-5 and TRBJ2-1, with D possibly TRBD2 on 5 matching bases. The CDR3 length is 14 residues. V was pared by 0 bases and J by 10 bases, with 14 bases between. Germline V CDR1 and CDR2: SGHKS, YYEKEE (reference sequence). The DNA of the CDR3 is TGTGCCAGCAGCTTGGTTCTAGCAAGAGGGGAGCAGTTCTTC. Its protein is CASSLVLARGEQFF.

This clonotype occurred a few times. The rearrangement links TRBV12-3 or TRBV12-4 to TRBJ1-6, with D tentatively TRBD1 (5 bases). This CDR3 contains 13 residues. V lost 2 bases and J lost 10, with 9 bases in between. CDR3 region: CASSLLGESPLHF. In DNA form, the CDR3 reads TGTGCCAGCAGTTTATTGGGGGAATCACCCCTCCACTTT.

This chain links TRBV10-3 with TRBJ2-2, with 16 nucleotides matching TRBD2. Trimming removed 6 bases from V and 4 bases from J; junction bases left unmatched: 8. This CDR3 spans 18 amino acids. CDR1 and CDR2 (germline): ENHRY, SYGVKD. The CDR3: CAISPGTSGRGGTGELFF. The CDR3 coding sequence is TGTGCCATCAGCCCCGGGACTAGCGGGAGGGGGGGCACCGGGGAGCTGTTTTTT.

Many counts were recorded for this clonotype. J is TRBJ2-2 and V is TRBV13; D not certain. The germline gives CDR1 PRHDT, CDR2 FYEKMQ (reference sequence). The V gene lost 1 base and the J gene lost 0 bases, with 9 bases spanning the gap. This CDR3 is 16 amino acids long. The CDR3 DNA follows: TGTGCCAGCAGCTTAGAATCAACTCCGAACACCGGGGAGCTGTTTTTT. Translation: CASSLESTPNTGELFF. Filled out from reference TRBV13 and TRBJ2-2, the complete variable domain reads AAGVIQSPRHLIKEKRETATLKCYPIPRHDTVYWYQQGPGQDPQFLISFYEKMQSDKGSIPDRFSAQQFSDYHSELNMSSLELGDSALYFCASSLESTPNTGELFFGEGSRLTVL.

The sample holds many counts of this clonotype. The rearrangement uses TRBV7-8 and TRBJ2-1, with unresolved D. Trimming cost V 1 base and J 4 bases, with 11 bases left between them. In germline, CDR1 is SGHVS, CDR2 FQNEAQ. The CDR3 sequence is 15 residues long. CDR3 sequence reads: CASSLEPSEYNEQFF. The CDR3 DNA reads as TGTGCCAGCAGCTTAGAACCTAGTGAGTACAATGAGCAGTTCTTC.

The J gene is TRBJ2-4, the V gene TRBV28, with D possibly being TRBD1 (5 bases). The CDR3 runs 13 residues. Trimming shortened V by 8 bases and J by 13 bases, and 21 bases separated the two germline ends. Germline V CDR1 and CDR2: MDHEN, SYDVKM. The CDR3 sequence is CASGALSNNEQYF. CDR3 in DNA: TGTGCCAGCGGGGCGTTGTCCAACAATGAGCAGTACTTC.

Notes on this clonotype: A junction boundary mismatches the germline segment, possibly from a read error. The chain has TRBV18 and TRBJ1-2; 9 bases are a match to TRBD1. The germline V gene encodes CDR1 KGHSH and CDR2 LQKENI. The CDR3 is 16 residues long. CDR3 sequence: CASSQMDRGGNYGYAF. The CDR3 DNA follows: TGTGCCAGCTCACAGATGGACAGGGGAGGAAACTATGGCTACGCCTTC.

This clonotype was seen ten or more times. The chain has TRBV7-8 and TRBJ1-1; 8 nucleotides match TRBD1. Germline CDR1 reads SGHVS; CDR2 reads FQNEAQ. V shed 6 bases, J shed 1 base, and the junction held 10 bases outside the gene matches. CDR3 length: 16 amino acids. The DNA for the CDR3 is TGTGCCAGCAGACGAGACAGGGGAGGTTGGAACACTGAAGCTTTCTTT. This codes for CASRRDRGGWNTEAFF.

This clonotype was seen more than once but under ten times. The chain uses TRBV19 and TRBJ2-1; weak D call: TRBD2 (5 bases). The germline V and J ends were trimmed by 3 bases and 2 bases, with 11 bases remaining between them. There are 15 residues in the CDR3. Germline lookup yields CDR1 LNHDA and CDR2 SQIVND (reference sequence). CDR3 coding DNA: TGTGCCAGTAGTATCCGCGGGCCTACCTACAATGAGCAGTTCTTC. It specifies CASSIRGPTYNEQFF.

This clonotype occurred many times. This rearrangement joins TRBV28 to TRBJ1-1, with D perhaps matching TRBD1 (5 bases). CDR3 length: 12 residues. CDR1 MDHEN and CDR2 SYDVKM come from the germline V gene. V was cut by 2 bases and J by 11 bases, with 12 bases left in between. This chain's CDR3 is CASSLPGREAFF. DNA for the CDR3: TGTGCCAGCAGTTTACCGGGACGAGAGGCTTTCTTT.

This clonotype has a handful of counts. This chain links TRBV27 with TRBJ1-4; the D is unclear. The CDR3 length is 12 residues. Trimming took off 6 bases at V and 5 bases at J, with 7 bases between the two ends. The germline gives CDR1 MNHEY, CDR2 SMNVEV (reference sequence). DNA for the CDR3: TGTGCCAGCAGAAGATACAATGAAAAACTGTTTTTT. Its protein product is CASRRYNEKLFF.

There are a few counts of this clonotype. A much larger clone sits a single nucleotide away, making a read error possible. The chain is built from TRBV3-1 and TRBJ2-5; TRBD1 agrees at 7 bases. CDR3 length: 17 amino acids. J gave up 0 bases and V 0 bases, and 7 bases lay outside the gene matches. Germline CDR1 reads LGHDT; CDR2 reads YNNKEL (reference sequence). The CDR3 DNA reads TGTGCCAGCAGCCAAGATGGGGCAGGGGGTTACCAAGAGACCCAGTACTTC. It is translated as CASSQDGAGGYQETQYF.

This rearrangement joins TRBV19 to TRBJ2-7; tentatively, D is TRBD2 (7 bases). The CDR3 consists of 15 residues. Germline V gene data show CDR1 as LNHDA and CDR2 as SQIVND (reference sequence). Trimming removed 3 bases at V and 2 bases at J, with 14 bases between. The chain's CDR3 is CASSIVDGGPYEQYF. The CDR3 bases are TGTGCCAGTAGTATTGTGGACGGGGGGCCCTACGAGCAGTACTTC. The full variable domain, its missing parts supplied by reference TRBV19 and TRBJ2-7, is DGGITQSPKYLFRKEGQNVTLSCEQNLNHDAMYWYRQDPGQGLRLIYYSQIVNDFQKGDIAEGYSVSREKKESFPLTVTSAQKNPTAFYLCASSIVDGGPYEQYFGPGTRLTVT.

The V and J genes are TRBV13 and TRBJ2-3; 11 nucleotides match TRBD2. The CDR3 totals 16 residues. The germline V gene encodes CDR1 PRHDT and CDR2 FYEKMQ (reference sequence). The J segment lost 1 base and the V segment lost 5 bases, leaving 5 bases of the junction unmatched. The CDR3 DNA sequence: TGTGCCAGCAGCGTAGAGGGACTAGCGGGCACAGATACGCAGTATTTT. It yields the protein CASSVEGLAGTDTQYF.

This chain joins TRBV12-3 or TRBV12-4 and TRBJ2-1; D is unresolved. The V end lost 5 bases, the J end lost 8 bases, and 13 bases lay between the germline ends. The CDR3 sequence is 13 residues long. The CDR3 here is CASSRYSIHEQFF. The CDR3 coding sequence is TGTGCCAGCAGTCGCTACAGCATTCATGAGCAGTTCTTC.